This T cell receptor (beta chain) was captured in a study of T cells in Graves' hyperthyroidism and ophthalmopathy. Template material for amplifying TCR beta CDR3 regions consisted of RNA transcripts. The HTBI set primed first-round TCR CDR3 RT-PCR. Using its own MiXCR run on the multiplex PCR reads, TCRdb lists one record per CDR3 protein. The table has over 700,000 distinct CDR3 sequences, under 20% seen once. The study's findings and limits: Ophthalmopathy could be told apart from stable hyperthyroidism with a 13 V-J model.

With a duration under 2 months, the hyperthyroidism was newly diagnosed in patients aged 18 to 65. PBMCs were sourced from roughly 9.3 ml fresh peripheral blood. The CDR3 runs 13 residues. Trimming took 1 base from V and 3 from J, leaving 6 bases between them. Germline V gene data show CDR1 as MGHRA and CDR2 as YSYEKL. On this clonotype: Its target is not known. Because the CDR3 is missing its conserved closing phenylalanine or tryptophan, this is likely a read error.

The J gene is TRBJ1-1, the V gene TRBV4-1; no firm D call. Input material: blood. The source of this sequence is a woman in her forties or fifties with Graves' hyperthyroidism that later progressed to Graves' ophthalmopathy. CDR3 amino acids: CASSQGDHTEAFL. For the CDR3, the DNA is TGCGCCAGCAGCCAAGGCGATCACACTGAAGCTTTCCTT.